This is a list of T cell receptor beta chains from one sample in a study of human T cells and chemical hapten exposure. TCRdb recomputed calls from the RACE reads with MiXCR, one row per CDR3 protein. The sample shows around 130,000 distinct CDR3 sequences, approximately 9.5% of them seen only once. The sequenced sample was whole blood. The source of these receptors is a male donor in good health. Some clones in this sample may be carry-over from other donors' samples. The CDR3 runs from the conserved cysteine through the conserved F or W. The D gene is left open where the match is weak. Not all rows give a size; the values are once, few, many and, for expanded clones, a class.

J gene,V gene,clone size,D gene,CDR3 protein,CDR3 DNA
TRBJ2-2,TRBV12-3/TRBV12-4,few,-,CASSPQTTGELFF,TGTGCCAGCAGTCCCCAGACTACCGGGGAGCTGTTTTTT
TRBJ1-1,TRBV7-2,many,-,CASSRDSLGAFF,TGTGCCAGCAGCCGGGACTCCCTCGGGGCTTTCTTT
TRBJ2-2,TRBV7-7,-,-,CASSRGGTGELFF,TGTGCCAGCAGTCGGGGCGGCACCGGGGAGCTGTTTTTT
TRBJ2-7,TRBV2,many,TRBD1,CASKGQVTGYEQYF,TGTGCCAGCAAAGGACAGGTAACGGGCTACGAGCAGTACTTC
TRBJ1-2,TRBV18,many,-,CASRGPRTPNYGYTF,TGTGCCAGCCGGGGACCGCGGACACCTAACTATGGCTACACCTTC
TRBJ2-1,TRBV5-1,-,-,CASSLGTQEDNEQFF,TGCGCCAGCAGCTTGGGGACCCAAGAGGACAATGAGCAGTTCTTC
TRBJ1-5,TRBV20-1,few,-,CSASGPEALQPQHF,TGCAGTGCTAGTGGCCCGGAGGCTCTTCAGCCCCAGCATTTT
TRBJ2-3,TRBV5-1,few,-,CASSLARLSSTDTQYF,TGCGCCAGCAGCCTCGCGCGGTTATCCAGCACAGATACGCAGTATTTT
TRBJ2-7,TRBV12-3/TRBV12-4,many,-,CASSLTGPYEQYF,TGTGCCAGCAGTCTCACGGGGCCCTACGAGCAGTACTTC
TRBJ1-1,TRBV10-2,few,-,CASSDATAEGTEAFF,TGCGCCAGCAGTGACGCGACCGCAGAGGGCACTGAAGCTTTCTTT
TRBJ1-5,TRBV20-1,few,-,CSVQERGNQPQHF,TGCAGTGTGCAGGAAAGGGGCAATCAGCCCCAGCATTTT
TRBJ2-2,TRBV6-1,-,-,CASSARSGELFF,TGTGCCAGCAGTGCTCGGTCCGGGGAGCTGTTTTTT
TRBJ1-5,TRBV10-3,many,TRBD1,CAISEDREEQPQHF,TGTGCCATCAGTGAGGACAGGGAGGAACAGCCCCAGCATTTT
TRBJ2-7,TRBV19,-,-,CASSTSGMGYYEQYF,TGTGCCAGTAGTACGTCAGGGATGGGCTACTACGAGCAGTACTTC
TRBJ2-3,TRBV6-2/TRBV6-3,-,TRBD1,CASTGGQDTDTQYF,TGTGCCAGCACCGGGGGACAGGACACAGATACGCAGTATTTT
TRBJ1-1,TRBV29-1,many,-,CSGNLDLNTEAFF,TGCAGCGGGAATCTCGACTTGAACACTGAAGCTTTCTTT
TRBJ2-1,TRBV11-2,many,-,CASSFTPVRGNNEQFF,TGTGCCAGCAGCTTTACCCCTGTGCGGGGAAACAATGAGCAGTTCTTC
TRBJ2-2,TRBV6-6,-,TRBD1,CASSWDSYTGELFF,TGTGCCAGCAGTTGGGACAGCTACACCGGGGAGCTGTTTTTT
TRBJ2-3,TRBV5-1,medium-sized,-,CASSLALEESTDTQYF,TGCGCCAGCAGCTTGGCCCTAGAGGAGAGCACAGATACGCAGTATTTT
TRBJ2-3,TRBV20-1,many,-,CSARDQRAVITDTQYF,TGCAGTGCTAGAGATCAACGAGCGGTGATCACAGATACGCAGTATTTT
TRBJ2-7,TRBV6-5,few,-,CASSYAPGRVHEQYF,TGTGCCAGCAGTTATGCTCCAGGCCGAGTCCACGAGCAGTACTTC
TRBJ2-1,TRBV4-3,-,TRBD1,CASSSRQGILNEQFF,TGCGCCAGCAGCTCCCGACAGGGTATTTTGAATGAGCAGTTCTTC
TRBJ2-7,TRBV19,-,-,CASSADGANRYEQYF,TGTGCCAGTAGTGCCGACGGGGCAAATCGGTACGAGCAGTACTTC
TRBJ2-2,TRBV20-1,few,-,CSAAKASDTGELFF,TGCAGTGCTGCCAAGGCTAGCGACACCGGGGAGCTGTTTTTT
TRBJ2-1,TRBV13,few,-,CASSLSLDEQFF,TGTGCCAGCAGCTTAAGTTTGGATGAGCAGTTCTTC
TRBJ1-6,TRBV12-3/TRBV12-4,-,-,CASSLSGSYNSPLHF,TGTGCCAGCAGTTTAAGTGGATCCTATAATTCACCCCTCCACTTT
TRBJ2-3,TRBV12-3/TRBV12-4,few,-,CASSLRVAGTDTQYF,TGTGCCAGCAGTTTAAGGGTCGCTGGCACAGATACGCAGTATTTT
TRBJ2-5,TRBV14,-,TRBD2,CASSQDVAGVNQETQYF,TGTGCCAGCAGCCAAGATGTAGCGGGGGTCAACCAAGAGACCCAGTACTTC
TRBJ2-1,TRBV5-4,few,-,CASSVDRTPYNEQFF,TGTGCCAGCAGCGTAGACAGAACTCCCTACAATGAGCAGTTCTTC
TRBJ2-3,TRBV5-4,few,TRBD2,CASRFLAGGWDTQYF,TGTGCCAGCAGATTCCTAGCGGGGGGTTGGGATACGCAGTATTTT
TRBJ2-7,TRBV10-3,-,TRBD1,CAAATGTGAYEQYF,TGTGCCGCTGCAACCGGGACAGGGGCTTACGAGCAGTACTTC
TRBJ2-2,TRBV12-3/TRBV12-4,-,-,CAIYSSNRAQGGELFF,TGTGCCATCTACTCCTCAAACAGGGCCCAGGGCGGGGAGCTGTTTTTT
TRBJ2-7,TRBV29-1,few,-,CSVEEESSYEQYF,TGCAGCGTTGAAGAGGAGTCTTCCTACGAGCAGTACTTC
TRBJ2-5,TRBV29-1,many,-,CSVVPEEETQYF,TGCAGCGTTGTGCCAGAAGAAGAGACCCAGTACTTC
TRBJ1-1,TRBV2,few,-,CASSTGGSTEAFF,TGTGCCAGCAGTACGGGGGGCTCCACTGAAGCTTTCTTT
TRBJ2-3,TRBV7-9,few,TRBD2,CASSLASGELTSTDTQYF,TGTGCCAGCAGCCTAGCTAGCGGGGAGCTTACTAGCACAGATACGCAGTATTTT
TRBJ1-1,TRBV5-1,-,TRBD1,CASSPRLGAGGLGTEAFF,TGCGCCAGCAGCCCCCGGCTAGGTGCAGGGGGCCTCGGCACTGAAGCTTTCTTT
TRBJ2-7,TRBV7-9,-,-,CASSLRSTYEQYF,TGTGCCAGCAGCTTACGGTCGACCTACGAGCAGTACTTC
TRBJ2-1,TRBV10-3,few,TRBD1,CAISERQGAGEQFF,TGTGCCATCAGTGAGAGACAGGGGGCAGGGGAGCAGTTCTTC
TRBJ1-4,TRBV19,few,TRBD1,CASKQGVNEKLFF,TGTGCCAGTAAACAGGGGGTAAATGAAAAACTGTTTTTT
TRBJ2-1,TRBV5-1,few,TRBD1,CASNRQGAETSNEQFF,TGCGCCAGCAACAGACAGGGGGCTGAAACTAGCAATGAGCAGTTCTTC
TRBJ1-6,TRBV12-3/TRBV12-4,many,-,CASSFGLNSPLHF,TGTGCCAGCAGTTTTGGCCTAAATTCACCCCTCCACTTT
TRBJ1-1,TRBV20-1,-,-,CSAREIQGHTEAFF,TGCAGTGCTAGGGAGATTCAGGGGCACACTGAAGCTTTCTTT
TRBJ2-1,TRBV7-2,few,TRBD2,CASSSGLARRDEQFF,TGTGCCAGCAGCTCGGGACTAGCGCGGAGGGATGAGCAGTTCTTC
TRBJ2-7,TRBV3-1,few,TRBD1,CASSPRTGLYEQYF,TGTGCCAGCAGCCCGCGGACAGGGCTTTACGAGCAGTACTTC
TRBJ2-5,TRBV7-3,-,TRBD1,CASSQTGGRETQYF,TGTGCCAGCAGCCAGACAGGGGGCAGAGAGACCCAGTACTTC
TRBJ2-1,TRBV6-2/TRBV6-3,-,TRBD1,CASSYSIFRQGNNEQFF,TGTGCCAGCAGTTACTCGATATTCCGACAGGGGAACAATGAGCAGTTCTTC
TRBJ1-2,TRBV20-1,-,TRBD1,CSAVYRGTVNYGYTF,TGCAGTGCTGTATACCGTGGGACAGTTAACTATGGCTACACCTTC
TRBJ2-5,TRBV7-9,few,-,CASSGDGTQYF,TGTGCCAGCAGCGGAGACGGGACCCAGTACTTC
TRBJ2-7,TRBV7-2,few,TRBD2,CASSSLAGTSYEQYF,TGTGCCAGCAGCTCCTTAGCGGGAACTTCCTACGAGCAGTACTTC
TRBJ2-5,TRBV7-9,few,-,CASSFWLAEETQYF,TGTGCCAGCAGCTTCTGGCTAGCAGAAGAGACCCAGTACTTC
TRBJ2-1,TRBV4-3,few,TRBD1,CASSQDHLRDRVPIFSYNEQFF,TGCGCCAGCAGCCAAGACCACCTCCGGGACAGGGTCCCCATTTTCTCCTACAATGAGCAGTTCTTC
TRBJ1-5,TRBV6-6,-,-,CVPGARISNQPRHF,TGTGTTCCGGGGGCGCGGATAAGCAATCAGCCCCGGCATTTT
TRBJ1-1,TRBV5-1,-,-,CASSRLGRPNTEAFF,TGCGCCAGCAGTCGTTTAGGGCGCCCGAACACTGAAGCTTTCTTT